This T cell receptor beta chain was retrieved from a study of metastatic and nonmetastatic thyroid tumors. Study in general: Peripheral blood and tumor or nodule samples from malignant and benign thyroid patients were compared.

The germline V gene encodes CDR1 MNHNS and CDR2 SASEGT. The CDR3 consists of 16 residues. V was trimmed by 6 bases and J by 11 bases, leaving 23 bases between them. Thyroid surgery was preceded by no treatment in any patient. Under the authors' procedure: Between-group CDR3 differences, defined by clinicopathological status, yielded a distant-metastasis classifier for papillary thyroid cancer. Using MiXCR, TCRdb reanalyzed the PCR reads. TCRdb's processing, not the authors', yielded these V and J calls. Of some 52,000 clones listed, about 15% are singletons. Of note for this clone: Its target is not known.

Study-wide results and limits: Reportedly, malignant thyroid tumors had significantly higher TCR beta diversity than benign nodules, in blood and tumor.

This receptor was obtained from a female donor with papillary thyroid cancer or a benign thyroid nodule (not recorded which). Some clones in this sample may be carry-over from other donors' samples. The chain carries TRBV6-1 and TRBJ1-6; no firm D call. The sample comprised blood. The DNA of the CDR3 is TGTGCCAGCAGGATGGGATCATGGGGAACGAGGCCACCCCTCCACTTT. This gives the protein CASRMGSWGTRPPLHF.